The 32 T cell receptor beta chains reported below all come from one sample, sequenced in a study of T cell repertoires in cytomegalovirus infection. TCRdb re-analysed the reads in MiXCR, keeping a single row per CDR3 protein. The sample yields approximately 1,000,000 distinct CDR3 sequences, roughly 31% seen once. These receptors are not linked to any known antigen. The material sequenced was cultured CD8+ T cells from PBMCs, taken from culture after CMV antigen stimulation. The receptors derive from a human donor in good health (CMV status not recorded). Some clones in this sample may be carry-over from other donors' samples.

The chain uses TRBV27 and TRBJ2-1; 7 bases match TRBD1. Germline assignment: CDR1 MNHEY and CDR2 SMNVEV (reference sequence). The CDR3 length is 13 residues. The ends lost 5 bases at V and 10 bases at J; junction bases unmatched: 8. The CDR3, as DNA: TGTGCCAGCAGTCATCGACAGGGCTTCGAGCAGTTCTTC. It yields the protein CASSHRQGFEQFF.

This clonotype appeared many times. The V call is TRBV7-9, the J call TRBJ1-3; 8 bases line up with TRBD1. Trimming took 4 bases from V and 3 from J; bases not matched to a gene: 2. Per the germline V gene, CDR1 is SEHNR and CDR2 is FQNEAQ (reference sequence). This CDR3 comprises 14 residues. The CDR3 loop reads CASSSDRVGNTIYF. CDR3 in DNA: TGTGCCAGCAGCTCGGACAGGGTTGGAAACACCATATATTTT.

The rearrangement links TRBV7-6 to TRBJ2-7; possibly TRBD2 for D (6 bases). Germline CDR1 SGHVS, CDR2 FNYEAQ. Between the trimmed V and J ends, which lost 3 bases and 0 bases, there was a span of 12 bases. CDR3 size: 15 residues. The CDR3 here is CASSFDDGGSYEQYV. CDR3 in DNA: TGTGCCAGCAGCTTCGACGACGGGGGCTCCTACGAGCAGTACGTC.

Concerning this clonotype itself: A read error may be the cause here, since a much bigger clone is one base away. The rearrangement joins TRBV7-4 to TRBJ2-7; D might be TRBD1 (6 bases). Germline CDR1 is SGHVT and CDR2 is SQSDAQ. The CDR3 loop spans 14 amino acids. V dropped 4 bases and J dropped 2 bases, with 12 bases sitting between them. The CDR3 region is CASSSTQGTYEQYF. In DNA, the CDR3 is TGTGCCAGCAGCTCCACACAGGGCACCTACGAGCAGTACTTC. Full variable domain (remainder filled in from reference TRBV7-4 and TRBJ2-7): GAGVSQSPRYKVAKRGRDVALRCDSISGHVTLYWYRQTLGQGSEVLTYSQSDAQRDKSGRPSGRFSAERPERSVSTLKIQRTEQGDSAVYLCASSSTQGTYEQYFGPGTRLTVT.

The sample holds a few counts of this clonotype. The chain couples TRBV7-2 to TRBJ1-1; D is possibly TRBD1 (5 bases). This CDR3 region has 14 residues. CDR1 is SGHTA, CDR2 FQGNSA, per germline. Trimming removed 5 bases from V and 4 bases from J, with 14 bases in between. The CDR3 loop is CASSPNRQFTEAFF. The CDR3, as DNA: TGTGCCAGCAGCCCGAACAGGCAGTTCACTGAAGCTTTCTTT. Variable domain in full (rest from reference TRBV7-2 and TRBJ1-1): GAGVSQSPSNKVTEKGKDVELRCDPISGHTALYWYRQSLGQGLEFLIYFQGNSAPDKSGLPSDRFSAERTGGSVSTLTIQRTQQEDSAVYLCASSPNRQFTEAFFGQGTRLTVV.

The table lists this clonotype with a few counts. The genes are TRBV6-1 and TRBJ2-7; 8 nucleotides agree with TRBD1. CDR1 is MNHNS, CDR2 SASEGT, per germline. The CDR3 covers 14 residues. V was pared by 9 bases and J by 7 bases, with 14 bases of the junction left unmatched. Here the CDR3 DNA reads TGTGCCAGTCACCCCCGGGGCAGGGGGCGAGAGCAGTACTTC. Its protein product is CASHPRGRGREQYF.

This clonotype was counted at least ten times. V usage is TRBV7-6 and J usage is TRBJ1-1; maybe TRBD1 (6 bases). Germline V gene sequence: CDR1 SGHVS, CDR2 FNYEAQ. Trimming took off 1 base at V and 10 bases at J, with 22 bases between the two ends. The CDR3 consists of 16 residues. CDR3 nucleotide sequence: TGTGCCAGCAGCTTAGGGGAACAGGGATCCCTATCCGGAGCTTTCTTT. This translates into CASSLGEQGSLSGAFF.

This clonotype was observed a handful of times. The rearrangement uses TRBV6-5 and TRBJ2-2; perhaps TRBD1 as D (7 bases). The germline gives CDR1 MNHEY, CDR2 SVGAGI. V was clipped by 3 bases and J by 2 bases, with 13 bases between them. This CDR3 contains 16 residues. CDR3 loop: CASSYQGGVNTGELFF. DNA for the CDR3: TGTGCCAGCAGTTATCAGGGGGGTGTAAACACCGGGGAGCTGTTTTTT.

The chain is built from TRBV28 and TRBJ1-1; perhaps TRBD1 as D (5 bases). Germline lookup yields CDR1 MDHEN and CDR2 SYDVKM. This CDR3 is 19 amino acids long. V shed 3 bases and J shed 3 bases, with 26 bases lying between them. CDR3 nucleotide sequence: TGTGCCAGCAGTTTCCTACTATCACCTGGTCAGGGCGGGGACACTGAAGCTTTCTTT. This gives the protein CASSFLLSPGQGGDTEAFF.

This clonotype came up once. This chain links TRBV6-5 with TRBJ2-7; 10 nucleotides align to TRBD1. CDR1 is MNHEY and CDR2 is SVGAGI in the germline V gene. The CDR3 is 16 residues long. The trim removed 0 bases at V and 5 bases at J, leaving 7 bases unmatched. This CDR3 is CASSYSEGQGGDEQYF. CDR3 sequence (DNA): TGTGCCAGCAGTTACTCAGAAGGACAGGGGGGCGACGAGCAGTACTTC.

This clonotype was detected only once. The V call is TRBV24-1, the J call TRBJ2-3, with 7 bases identical to TRBD2. CDR1 and CDR2 from the germline V gene are KGHDR and SFDVKD. CDR3 size: 16 residues. V shed 2 bases, J shed 4 bases, and the junction held 8 bases outside the gene matches. CDR3 in amino acids: CATSDSRLAWSDTQYF. CDR3 nucleotide sequence: TGTGCCACCAGTGATTCCAGACTAGCTTGGTCAGATACGCAGTATTTT.

The chain is built from TRBV9 and TRBJ2-1; TRBD1 might be the D (5 bases). The CDR3 extends over 15 amino acids. V was trimmed by 0 bases and J by 7 bases, leaving 14 bases between them. Germline V gene data show CDR1 as SGDLS and CDR2 as YYNGEE. The CDR3 DNA follows: TGTGCCAGCAGCGTAGCTTGGACATTTTATAATGAGCAGTTCTTC. It is translated as CASSVAWTFYNEQFF.

Written as DNA, the CDR3 is TGTGCCAGCAGCTTAGGGGGACAGGGTATGCATTTT. The encoded protein is CASSLGGQGMHF. The chain carries TRBV7-9 and TRBJ1-5; 9 bases line up with TRBD1. This CDR3 comprises 12 residues. The J segment lost 15 bases and the V segment lost 1 base, leaving 4 bases of the junction unmatched. From germline, CDR1 is SEHNR and CDR2 FQNEAQ (reference sequence).

DNA for the CDR3: TGTGCCAGCAGTTTTACCCAGGGTTACACTGAAGCTTTCTTT. This gives the protein CASSFTQGYTEAFF. V usage is TRBV27 and J usage is TRBJ1-1, with D maybe TRBD1 (5 bases). The germline CDR1 and CDR2 sequences are MNHEY and SMNVEV (reference sequence). The CDR3 is 14 amino acids. Trimming removed 3 bases from V and 3 bases from J, with 11 bases in between.

V is TRBV7-6 and J is TRBJ1-2; 7 bases line up with TRBD1. Trimming cost V 2 bases and J 8 bases; bases outside gene matches: 14. The germline V gene has CDR1 SGHVS and CDR2 FNYEAQ. The CDR3 runs 16 residues. CDR3 DNA: TGTGCCAGCAGCTTACGGGACAGCTACCCTATGAGGGGCTACACCTTC. Encoded protein: CASSLRDSYPMRGYTF. Full variable domain (rest looked up from reference TRBV7-6 and TRBJ1-2): GAGVSQSPRYKVTKRGQDVALRCDPISGHVSLYWYRQALGQGPEFLTYFNYEAQQDKSGLPNDRFSAERPEGSISTLTIQRTEQRDSAMYRCASSLRDSYPMRGYTFGSGTRLTVV.

This clonotype was seen a few times. The chain uses TRBV27 and TRBJ1-5, with D uncertain. This CDR3 contains 14 residues. Trimming took off 8 bases at V and 3 bases at J, with 14 bases between the two ends. CDR1 and CDR2 from the germline V gene are MNHEY and SMNVEV (reference sequence). For the CDR3, the DNA is TGTGCCAGCTCTACCAGTATCGCCAATCAGCCCCAGCATTTT. As protein: CASSTSIANQPQHF.

The J gene is TRBJ2-7, the V gene TRBV20-1; D gene uncertain. The CDR3 is 13 amino acids. V lost 0 bases and J lost 4, with 10 bases in between. Germline CDR1 and CDR2: DFQATT and SNEGSKA (reference sequence). DNA of the CDR3: TGCAGTGCTAGAGATCATCCTCATTACGAGCAGTACTTC. It codes for CSARDHPHYEQYF.

The V call is TRBV6-1, the J call TRBJ2-3; TRBD2 is a possible D gene (5 bases). CDR1 MNHNS and CDR2 SASEGT come from the germline V gene. This CDR3 region has 13 residues. V lost 5 bases, J lost 11 bases, and 17 bases lay in between. The CDR3 spells CASSYGSEGEQYF. The CDR3 DNA reads TGTGCCAGCAGTTATGGGAGCGAAGGAGAGCAGTATTTT.

There are a few counts of this clonotype. In nucleotides, the CDR3 is TGTGCCAGCAGCCGCACAGGGGGCAAGGGGACTGAAGCTTTCTTT. It specifies CASSRTGGKGTEAFF. The rearrangement links TRBV11-2 to TRBJ1-1; 9 bases line up with TRBD1. Trimming took 5 bases from V and 5 from J; bases not matched to a gene: 9. The germline gives CDR1 SGHAT, CDR2 FQNNGV. The CDR3 extends over 15 amino acids. The complete variable domain, with remaining parts taken from reference TRBV11-2 and TRBJ1-1, reads EAGVAQSPRYKIIEKRQSVAFWCNPISGHATLYWYQQILGQGPKLLIQFQNNGVVDDSQLPKDRFSAERLKGVDSTLKIQPAKLEDSAVYLCASSRTGGKGTEAFFGQGTRLTVV.

V usage is TRBV5-4 and J usage is TRBJ2-7; 11 nucleotides match TRBD1. After removal of 4 bases from V and 4 bases from J, the junction contained 7 bases not matched to a gene. Germline lookup yields CDR1 SGHNT and CDR2 YYREEE (reference sequence). The CDR3 is 15 amino acids. CDR3: CASSTLDRGQYEQYF. The DNA for the CDR3 is TGTGCCAGCAGCACCCTGGACAGGGGGCAGTACGAGCAGTACTTC.

This chain links TRBV27 with TRBJ2-3, with 7 bases fitting TRBD1. CDR3 length: 16 residues. Germline values: CDR1 MNHEY, CDR2 SMNVEV (reference sequence). Germline trimming cut 6 bases from V and 5 bases from J; bases unmatched to any gene: 14. The CDR3 DNA reads as TGTGCCAGCAGCCTCCCCGGGCAGGGGGTTAAAGATACGCAGTATTTT. Its protein product is CASSLPGQGVKDTQYF.

The J gene is TRBJ2-3, the V gene TRBV7-3, with D tentatively TRBD1 or TRBD2 (5 bases each). The CDR3 is 15 amino acids. Trimming cost V 1 base and J 4 bases, with 12 bases left between them. Germline V gene sequence: CDR1 SGHTA, CDR2 FQGTGA. CDR3 loop: CASSLSGGGSDTQYF. The DNA of the CDR3 is TGTGCCAGCAGCTTAAGTGGGGGTGGGTCAGATACGCAGTATTTT.

This clonotype was seen only a few times. The chain joins TRBV4-1 to TRBJ2-1; 12 nucleotides agree with TRBD1. The J segment lost 8 bases and the V segment lost 1 base, leaving 6 bases of the junction unmatched. This CDR3 has 16 residues. The germline CDR1 and CDR2 sequences are MGHRA and YSYEKL. The CDR3 nucleotides read TGCGCCAGCAGCCAAGGGGACAGGGGGCTTAGGGATGAGCAGTTCTTC. Amino acid sequence: CASSQGDRGLRDEQFF.

This sequence joins TRBV19 and TRBJ1-2; D is uncertain. CDR1 and CDR2 from the germline V gene are LNHDA and SQIVND (reference sequence). The CDR3 is 16 amino acids. V lost 3 bases, J lost 0 bases, and 14 bases lay in between. In nucleotides, the CDR3 is TGTGCCAGTAGTATGCCGTTGGACGGAGCTAACTATGGCTACACCTTC. It specifies CASSMPLDGANYGYTF.

This clonotype appeared many times. The chain employs TRBV28 and TRBJ1-2; 9 bases fit TRBD1. CDR3 length: 14 residues. Germline V gene data show CDR1 as MDHEN and CDR2 as SYDVKM. V gave up 3 bases and J gave up 5 bases; unmatched junction bases: 4. This CDR3 reads CASSFLGQGYGYTF. For the CDR3, the DNA is TGTGCCAGCAGTTTCCTGGGACAGGGATATGGCTACACCTTC.

The chain has TRBV9 and TRBJ1-2; 9 bases align to TRBD1. The CDR3 consists of 15 residues. V gave up 3 bases and J gave up 6 bases; unmatched junction bases: 9. Germline lookup yields CDR1 SGDLS and CDR2 YYNGEE. The CDR3 DNA follows: TGTGCCAGCAGCGCCCGGGACAGGGTTCGGGATGGCTACACCTTC. This gives the protein CASSARDRVRDGYTF.

This clonotype was counted only a few times. This chain connects TRBV12-3 or TRBV12-4 to TRBJ2-4, with 10 bases matching TRBD2. J gave up 3 bases and V 3 bases, and 11 bases lay outside the gene matches. The CDR3 contains 18 residues. CDR3 bases: TGTGCCAGCAGTTTTATGAAGCGGGGGGGCCAGGACAAAAACATTCAGTACTTC. It translates to CASSFMKRGGQDKNIQYF.

The chain has TRBV19 and TRBJ1-2; 7 bases are a match to TRBD1. Germline trimming cut 1 base from V and 0 bases from J; bases unmatched to any gene: 2. The CDR3 is 15 amino acids. Germline assignment: CDR1 LNHDA and CDR2 SQIVND (reference sequence). The CDR3 DNA reads as TGTGCCAGTAGTATAGCCGGGACAGCTAACTATGGCTACACCTTC. Its protein is CASSIAGTANYGYTF.

The J gene is TRBJ1-2, the V gene TRBV27; TRBD1 matches at 8 bases. The J segment lost 8 bases and the V segment lost 4 bases, leaving 12 bases of the junction unmatched. The CDR3 runs to 15 residues. CDR1 is MNHEY and CDR2 is SMNVEV in the germline V gene (reference sequence). The chain's CDR3 is CASSYTWTGQGGYTF. DNA of the CDR3: TGTGCCAGCAGTTATACCTGGACAGGGCAGGGAGGCTACACCTTC.

This sequence joins TRBV2 and TRBJ2-3; TRBD1 aligns across 8 bases. V lost 4 bases and J lost 6; bases outside the gene matches: 6. Germline V CDR1 and CDR2: SNHLY, FYNNEI. There are 14 residues in the CDR3. In DNA, the CDR3 is TGTGCCAGCAGTGGGGACAGGCTTGGCGATACGCAGTATTTT. It translates to CASSGDRLGDTQYF.

V is TRBV20-1 and J is TRBJ2-7; D not resolved. V shed 1 base and J shed 0 bases, with 7 bases lying between them. Germline V gene sequence: CDR1 DFQATT, CDR2 SNEGSKA (reference sequence). This CDR3 has 13 residues. The CDR3 loop is CSARGRLSYEQYF. DNA for the CDR3: TGCAGTGCTAGAGGAAGGCTCTCCTACGAGCAGTACTTC.

Of note for this clonotype: This may come from a read error, since a much larger clone is one base off. The CDR3 sequence: CASSDGGNTDTQYF. CDR3 nucleotide sequence: TGTGCCAGCAGCGACGGGGGAAACACAGATACGCAGTATTTT. The rearrangement links TRBV12-3 or TRBV12-4 to TRBJ2-3; TRBD2 might be the D (6 bases). This CDR3 comprises 14 residues. Deletions cut 6 bases from V and 2 bases from J, with 12 bases between.